A single sample gave rise to the 29 T cell receptor beta chains below, sequenced in a study of T cells expressing NK-cell markers. Each CDR3 protein gets one entry in TCRdb, which reprocessed the 5' RACE reads and gives no DNA. The repertoire shows 150,000 to 170,000 distinct CDR3 sequences; the top ten hold approximately 35%. Input material: blood T cells: a sorted CD56 or NKG2C T cell subset, CD4+ or CD8+ T cells, or bulk PBMC T cells (not recorded which). The origin of the receptors is a woman in her forties or fifties in good health.

This sequence joins TRBV15 and TRBJ2-7. The CDR3 consists of 16 residues. CDR1 LNHNV and CDR2 YYDKDF come from the germline V gene (reference sequence). The CDR3 reads CATSRDLEYFSYEQYF. The full variable domain, in which reference TRBV15 and TRBJ2-7 provide the parts outside the CDR3, is DAMVIQNPRYQVTQFGKPVTLSCSQTLNHNVMYWYQQKSSQAPKLLFHYYDKDFNNEADTPDNFQSRRPNTSFCFLDIRSPGLGDTAMYLCATSRDLEYFSYEQYFGPGTRLTVT.

The chain links TRBV20-1 to TRBJ2-1; the TCRdb D gene call, TRBD1, has no DNA to confirm it. Germline CDR1 is DFQATT and CDR2 is SNEGSKA (reference sequence). This CDR3 has 15 amino acids. The CDR3 loop is CSARGALGPYNEQFF.

The rearrangement links TRBV20-1 to TRBJ2-5; TCRdb calls TRBD2, which cannot be checked without DNA. The CDR3 runs to 16 residues. In germline, CDR1 is DFQATT, CDR2 SNEGSKA (reference sequence). CDR3 amino acids: CSAIGLAGGPQETQYF.

This chain joins TRBV29-1 and TRBJ1-1; TCRdb lists TRBD1, though no DNA is available to test this call. CDR1 SQVTM and CDR2 ANQGSEA come from the germline V gene. This CDR3 comprises 12 residues. The CDR3 protein is CSVGSGGTEAFF.

This rearrangement joins TRBV5-1 to TRBJ1-2; the D gene TCRdb calls, TRBD1, cannot be checked with no DNA. The CDR3 is 14 amino acids. The V gene's germline CDR1 is SGHRS and CDR2 YFSETQ. CDR3 region: CASSLRQGENGYTF.

J is TRBJ2-1 and V is TRBV3-1; the D call from TCRdb, TRBD2, cannot be confirmed without DNA. CDR1 and CDR2 from the germline V gene are LGHDT and YNNKEL (reference sequence). The CDR3 loop spans 16 amino acids. The CDR3: CASSPQGTSGYNEQFF.

J is TRBJ2-7 and V is TRBV19. Germline V gene data show CDR1 as LNHDA and CDR2 as SQIVND (reference sequence). This CDR3 is 14 amino acids long. The CDR3 spells CASSMGRLGYEQYF.

The chain has TRBV19 and TRBJ2-1; with no DNA, the TCRdb D assignment of TRBD1 cannot be verified. Germline assignment: CDR1 LNHDA and CDR2 SQIVND (reference sequence). There are 16 residues in the CDR3. The CDR3 spells CASSTLWDRGHNEQFF. The variable domain in full, with the rest retrieved from reference TRBV19 and TRBJ2-1, is DGGITQSPKYLFRKEGQNVTLSCEQNLNHDAMYWYRQDPGQGLRLIYYSQIVNDFQKGDIAEGYSVSREKKESFPLTVTSAQKNPTAFYLCASSTLWDRGHNEQFFGPGTRLTVL.

The chain links TRBV4-1 to TRBJ2-1. CDR1 and CDR2 from the germline V gene are MGHRA and YSYEKL. The CDR3 sequence is 14 residues long. The CDR3 loop reads CASSQEGTYNEQFF.

The V and J genes are TRBV5-1 and TRBJ2-1. Germline V lookup: CDR1 SGHRS, CDR2 YFSETQ. This CDR3 spans 14 amino acids. CDR3 in amino acids: CASSLGYSYNEQFF. Drawing the rest from reference TRBV5-1 and TRBJ2-1, the complete variable domain is KAGVTQTPRYLIKTRGQQVTLSCSPISGHRSVSWYQQTPGQGLQFLFEYFSETQRNKGNFPGRFSGRQFSNSRSEMNVSTLELGDSALYLCASSLGYSYNEQFFGPGTRLTVL.

The chain employs TRBV27 and TRBJ2-7. The CDR3 totals 12 residues. Germline-derived CDR1 and CDR2 are MNHEY and SMNVEV (reference sequence). The CDR3 region is CASSAEYYEQYF.

The V and J genes are TRBV4-1 and TRBJ2-7; the D gene TCRdb calls, TRBD2, cannot be checked with no DNA. The CDR3 has 17 amino acids. Germline V gene data show CDR1 as MGHRA and CDR2 as YSYEKL. CDR3 in amino acids: CASSQDSGGRNSYEQYF.

V and J are TRBV4-1 and TRBJ2-3. The CDR3 is 15 amino acids. Germline CDR1 and CDR2: MGHRA and YSYEKL. CDR3 in amino acids: CASSQVHPGTDTQYF.

V and J are TRBV10-3 and TRBJ2-1; TCRdb picks TRBD2, but there is no DNA to check that call. The CDR3 length is 17 residues. The germline gives CDR1 ENHRY, CDR2 SYGVKD. CDR3: CATGGSGLAGSYNEQFF.

The chain uses TRBV27 and TRBJ2-1. The CDR3 runs 14 residues. Germline CDR1 MNHEY, CDR2 SMNVEV (reference sequence). CDR3 residues: CASSLSRDYNEQFF.

The chain combines TRBV29-1 with TRBJ1-4; no DNA is available, so the TRBD1 call from TCRdb remains unchecked. Germline-derived CDR1 and CDR2 are SQVTM and ANQGSEA. The CDR3 is made up of 11 amino acids. This chain's CDR3 is CSLEDRGKLFF.

The genes are TRBV27 and TRBJ1-6; no DNA is available, so the TRBD1 call from TCRdb remains unchecked. The CDR3 is 16 residues long. CDR1 MNHEY and CDR2 SMNVEV come from the germline V gene (reference sequence). CDR3: CASSSFRQGGNSPLHF.

V and J are TRBV4-1 and TRBJ2-1. The germline CDR1 and CDR2 sequences are MGHRA and YSYEKL. The length of the CDR3 is 12 residues. CDR3: CASSQSENEQFF.

The V and J genes are TRBV19 and TRBJ1-1. The CDR3 length is 14 residues. Germline V gene sequence: CDR1 LNHDA, CDR2 SQIVND (reference sequence). The chain's CDR3 is CASSPTGPNTEAFF.

The chain links TRBV5-5 to TRBJ2-5; TCRdb gives TRBD2 as the D gene, but with no DNA this cannot be confirmed. The length of the CDR3 is 15 residues. Germline loops: CDR1 SGHKS, CDR2 YYEKEE (reference sequence). The CDR3 region is CASSRTSGRGETQYF.

This chain uses TRBV18 with TRBJ1-5. This CDR3 is 15 amino acids long. Germline assignment: CDR1 KGHSH and CDR2 LQKENI. CDR3 sequence reads: CASSPWDYSNQPQHF.

The V gene is TRBV5-1, the J gene TRBJ2-1; TCRdb selects TRBD1, and the lack of DNA leaves this call unchecked. The CDR3 length is 15 residues. CDR1 and CDR2 from the germline V gene are SGHRS and YFSETQ. The CDR3: CASSWGGQGLNEQFF.

The J gene is TRBJ2-7, the V gene TRBV2. The germline V gene has CDR1 SNHLY and CDR2 FYNNEI. The CDR3 length is 14 residues. The CDR3 sequence is CASSAWSGPYEQYF.

The CDR3 sequence: CASSHPGQGSTGELFF. V is TRBV7-9 and J is TRBJ2-2; TCRdb proposes TRBD1, but this gene call is untestable without DNA. CDR1 and CDR2 from the germline V gene are SEHNR and FQNEAQ (reference sequence). The CDR3 length is 16 residues.

The gene calls are TRBV2 and TRBJ2-3; TCRdb selects TRBD2, and the lack of DNA leaves this call unchecked. Germline V gives CDR1 SNHLY, CDR2 FYNNEI. The CDR3 spans 15 residues. This CDR3 reads CASNLAGGITDTQYF.

The chain employs TRBV4-1 and TRBJ2-3; absent DNA, TCRdb's TRBD2 call cannot be checked. Germline V CDR1 and CDR2: MGHRA, YSYEKL. The CDR3 loop spans 15 amino acids. Here the CDR3 reads CASSQVWTSPLTQYF.

The chain uses TRBV7-6 and TRBJ2-2; TCRdb indicates TRBD2, and absent DNA this call remains unverified. Germline values: CDR1 SGHVS, CDR2 FNYEAQ. The CDR3 has 13 amino acids. The CDR3 region is CASSWESGGELFF.

This chain joins TRBV30 and TRBJ2-2. The CDR3 runs 14 residues. CDR1 is GTSNPN and CDR2 is SVGIG in the germline V gene (reference sequence). The CDR3 here is CAWSVQTGSGELFF.

The V gene is TRBV11-3, the J gene TRBJ2-1. This CDR3 has 15 amino acids. Germline CDR1 reads SGHNT; CDR2 reads YENEEA. The CDR3 loop is CASSVTGSSYNEQFF. The entire variable domain, with the rest obtained from reference TRBV11-3 and TRBJ2-1, is as follows: EAGVVQSPRYKIIEKKQPVAFWCNPISGHNTLYWYLQNLGQGPELLIRYENEEAVDDSQLPKDRFSAERLKGVDSTLKIQPAELGDSAVYLCASSVTGSSYNEQFFGPGTRLTVL.